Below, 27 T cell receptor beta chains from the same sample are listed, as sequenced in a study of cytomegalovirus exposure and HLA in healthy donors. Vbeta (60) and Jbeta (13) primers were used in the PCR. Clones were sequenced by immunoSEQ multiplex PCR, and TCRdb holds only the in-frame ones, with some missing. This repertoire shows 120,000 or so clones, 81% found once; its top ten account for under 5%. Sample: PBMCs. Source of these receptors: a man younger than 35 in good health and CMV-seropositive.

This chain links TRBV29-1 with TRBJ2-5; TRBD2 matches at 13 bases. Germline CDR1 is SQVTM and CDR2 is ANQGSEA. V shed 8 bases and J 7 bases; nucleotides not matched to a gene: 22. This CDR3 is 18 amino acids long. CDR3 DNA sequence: TGCAGCATTCTAGGCAGAGGACTAGCGGGGGACTCCATGAGGACCCAGTACTTC. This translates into CSILGRGLAGDSMRTQYF.

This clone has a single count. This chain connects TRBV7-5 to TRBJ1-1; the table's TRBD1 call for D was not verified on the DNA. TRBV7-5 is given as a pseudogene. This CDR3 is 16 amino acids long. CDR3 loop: CVRSDPGQGLATEAFF. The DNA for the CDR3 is TGTGTCAGAAGCGACCCCGGACAGGGATTAGCCACTGAAGCTTTCTTT.

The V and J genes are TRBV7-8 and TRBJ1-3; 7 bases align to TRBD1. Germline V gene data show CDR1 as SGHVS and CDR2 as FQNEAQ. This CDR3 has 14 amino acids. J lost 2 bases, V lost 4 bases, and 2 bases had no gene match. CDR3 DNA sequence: TGTGCCAGCAGCTCCGGGACAGCTGGAAACACCATATATTTT. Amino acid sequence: CASSSGTAGNTIYF.

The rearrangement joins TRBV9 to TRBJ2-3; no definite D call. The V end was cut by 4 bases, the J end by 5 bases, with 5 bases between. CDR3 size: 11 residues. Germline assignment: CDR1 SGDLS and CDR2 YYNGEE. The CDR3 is CASSTRDTQYF. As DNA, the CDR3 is TGTGCCAGCAGCACGCGAGATACGCAGTATTTT.

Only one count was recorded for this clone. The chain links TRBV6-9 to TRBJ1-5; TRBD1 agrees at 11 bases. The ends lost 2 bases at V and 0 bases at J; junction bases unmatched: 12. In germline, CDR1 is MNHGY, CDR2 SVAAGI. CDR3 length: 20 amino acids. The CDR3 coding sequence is TGTGCCAGCAGTTATAAGTTGAGGACAGGGGGCACCTATAGCAATCAGCCCCAGCATTTT. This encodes CASSYKLRTGGTYSNQPQHF.

The CDR3 coding sequence is TGCAGCGTTGTCACGGGCACCGGGGAGCTGTTTTTT. Amino acid sequence: CSVVTGTGELFF. The rearrangement joins TRBV29-1 to TRBJ2-2; the D is unclear. Germline CDR1 is SQVTM and CDR2 is ANQGSEA. This CDR3 is built from 12 residues. V lost 4 bases to trimming and J lost 4 bases, with 7 bases between them.

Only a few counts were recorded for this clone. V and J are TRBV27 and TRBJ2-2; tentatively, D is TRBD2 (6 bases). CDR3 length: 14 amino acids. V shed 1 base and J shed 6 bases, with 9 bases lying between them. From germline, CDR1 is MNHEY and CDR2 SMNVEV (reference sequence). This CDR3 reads CASSLWGGAGELFF. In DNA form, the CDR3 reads TGTGCCAGCAGTTTATGGGGAGGTGCCGGGGAGCTGTTTTTT.

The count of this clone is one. The CDR3 spells CAILLAGDSTDTQYF. Here the CDR3 DNA reads TGTGCCATATTACTAGCGGGGGATAGCACAGATACGCAGTATTTT. The J gene is TRBJ2-3, the V gene TRBV30, with 11 bases matching TRBD2. Germline loops: CDR1 GTSNPN, CDR2 SVGIG (reference sequence). The CDR3 contains 15 residues. V shed 8 bases, J shed 0 bases, and the junction held 7 bases outside the gene matches.

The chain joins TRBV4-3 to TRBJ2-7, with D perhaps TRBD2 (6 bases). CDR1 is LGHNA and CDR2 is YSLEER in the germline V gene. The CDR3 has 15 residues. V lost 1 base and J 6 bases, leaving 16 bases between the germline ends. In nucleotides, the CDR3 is TGCGCCAGCAGCCAAGCTTTAGCTAGCGCGGGCGAGCAGTACTTC. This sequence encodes CASSQALASAGEQYF.

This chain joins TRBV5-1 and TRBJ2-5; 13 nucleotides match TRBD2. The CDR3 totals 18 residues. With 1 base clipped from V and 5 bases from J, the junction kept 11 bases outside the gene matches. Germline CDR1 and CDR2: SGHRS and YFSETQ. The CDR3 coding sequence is TGCGCCAGCAGCTTGATAGGGACTAGCGGGATAGGAGAGGAGACCCAGTACTTC. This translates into CASSLIGTSGIGEETQYF.

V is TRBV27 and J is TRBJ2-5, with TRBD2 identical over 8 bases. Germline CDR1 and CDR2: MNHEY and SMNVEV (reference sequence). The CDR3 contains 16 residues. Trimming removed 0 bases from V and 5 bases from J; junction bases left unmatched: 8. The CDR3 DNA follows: TGTGCCAGCAGTTTATCTTCCAGGGGCGGGAGGGAGACCCAGTACTTC. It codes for CASSLSSRGGRETQYF.

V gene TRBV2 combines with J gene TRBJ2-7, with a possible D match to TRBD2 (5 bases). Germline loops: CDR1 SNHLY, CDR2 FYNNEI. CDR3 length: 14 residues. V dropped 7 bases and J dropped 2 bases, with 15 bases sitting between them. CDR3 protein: CASIRGRGTYEQYF. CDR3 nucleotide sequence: TGTGCCAGCATACGCGGAAGAGGGACCTACGAGCAGTACTTC.

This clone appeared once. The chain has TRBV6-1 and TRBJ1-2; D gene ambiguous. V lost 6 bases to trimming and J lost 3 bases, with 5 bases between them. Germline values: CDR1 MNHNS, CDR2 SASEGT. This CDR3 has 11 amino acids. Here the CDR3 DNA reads TGTGCCAGCAGCGGGGACTATGGCTACACCTTC. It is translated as CASSGDYGYTF.

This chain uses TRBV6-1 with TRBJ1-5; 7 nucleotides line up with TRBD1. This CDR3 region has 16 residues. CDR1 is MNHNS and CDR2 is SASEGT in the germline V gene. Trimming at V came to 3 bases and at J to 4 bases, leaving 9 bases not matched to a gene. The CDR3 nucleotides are TGTGCCAGCAGTGATCGGGTGGGGACAGCAAATCAGCCCCAGCATTTT. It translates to CASSDRVGTANQPQHF.

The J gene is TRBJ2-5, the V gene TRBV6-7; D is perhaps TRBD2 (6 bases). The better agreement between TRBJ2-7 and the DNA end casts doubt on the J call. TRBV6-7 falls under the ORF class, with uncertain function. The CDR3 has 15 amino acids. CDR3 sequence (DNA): TGTGCCAGCAGCCCCTCGTCGGGGGTCTCCTACGAGCAGTACTTC. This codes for CASSPSSGVSYEQYF.

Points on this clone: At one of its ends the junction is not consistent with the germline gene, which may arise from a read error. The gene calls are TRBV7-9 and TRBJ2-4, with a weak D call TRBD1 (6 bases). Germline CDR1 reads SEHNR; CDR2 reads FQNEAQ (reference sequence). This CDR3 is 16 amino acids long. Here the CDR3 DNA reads TGTTCCAGCAGTCAATACAGGGATTTAGCCAAAAACATTCAGTACTTC. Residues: CSSSQYRDLAKNIQYF.

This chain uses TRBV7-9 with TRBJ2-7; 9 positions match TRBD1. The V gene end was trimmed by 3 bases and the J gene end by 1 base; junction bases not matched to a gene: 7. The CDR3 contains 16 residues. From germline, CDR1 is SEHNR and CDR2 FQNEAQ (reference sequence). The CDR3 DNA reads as TGTGCCAGCAGCTTTGGGGAGGACAGGGGATCCTACGAGCAGTACTTC. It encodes CASSFGEDRGSYEQYF.

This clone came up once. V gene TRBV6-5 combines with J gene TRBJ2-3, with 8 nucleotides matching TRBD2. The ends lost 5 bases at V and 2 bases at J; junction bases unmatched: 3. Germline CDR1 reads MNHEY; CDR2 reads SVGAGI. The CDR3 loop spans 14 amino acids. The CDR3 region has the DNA TGTGCCAGCAGTCCCGGGGGGGCCACAGATACGCAGTATTTT. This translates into CASSPGGATDTQYF.

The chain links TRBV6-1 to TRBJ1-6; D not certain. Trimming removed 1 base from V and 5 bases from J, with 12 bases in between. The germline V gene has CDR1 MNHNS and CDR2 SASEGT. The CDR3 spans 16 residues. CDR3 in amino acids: CASSEEVTKDNSPLHF. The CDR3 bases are TGTGCCAGCAGTGAAGAGGTGACAAAGGATAATTCACCCCTCCACTTT.

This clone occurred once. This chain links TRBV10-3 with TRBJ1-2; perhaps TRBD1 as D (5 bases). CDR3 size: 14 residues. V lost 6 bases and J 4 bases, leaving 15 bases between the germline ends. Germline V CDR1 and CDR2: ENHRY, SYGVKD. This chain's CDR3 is CAISVEGAGYGYTF. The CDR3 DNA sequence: TGTGCCATCAGCGTAGAAGGGGCTGGCTATGGCTACACCTTC.

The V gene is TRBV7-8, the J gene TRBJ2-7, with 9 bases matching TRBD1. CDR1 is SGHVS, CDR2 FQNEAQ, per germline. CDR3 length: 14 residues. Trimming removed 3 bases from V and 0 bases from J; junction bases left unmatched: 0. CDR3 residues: CASSLTGGSYEQYF. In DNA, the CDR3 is TGTGCCAGCAGCTTGACAGGGGGCTCCTACGAGCAGTACTTC.

Written as DNA, the CDR3 is TGCAGCGTTGACAGGCTCAATGAGCAGTTCTTC. Translated, it gives CSVDRLNEQFF. The chain has TRBV29-1 and TRBJ2-1; D not resolved. Germline values: CDR1 SQVTM, CDR2 ANQGSEA. V was pared by 3 bases and J by 6 bases, with 6 bases between. The length of the CDR3 is 11 residues.

The CDR3 is CASSSLYPGANVLTF. The CDR3 DNA reads as TGTGCCAGTAGTAGCCTATACCCTGGGGCCAACGTCCTGACTTTC. This chain links TRBV19 with TRBJ2-6, with D unresolved. Per germline, CDR1 LNHDA and CDR2 SQIVND (reference sequence). The CDR3 length is 15 residues. V gave up 4 bases and J gave up 2 bases, with 9 bases separating them.

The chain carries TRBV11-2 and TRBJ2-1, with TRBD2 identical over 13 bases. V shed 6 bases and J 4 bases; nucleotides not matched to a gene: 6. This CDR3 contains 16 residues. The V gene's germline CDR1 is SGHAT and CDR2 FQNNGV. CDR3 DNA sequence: TGTGCCAGCAGTCGGACTAGCGGGGGCCGATACAATGAGCAGTTCTTC. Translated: CASSRTSGGRYNEQFF.

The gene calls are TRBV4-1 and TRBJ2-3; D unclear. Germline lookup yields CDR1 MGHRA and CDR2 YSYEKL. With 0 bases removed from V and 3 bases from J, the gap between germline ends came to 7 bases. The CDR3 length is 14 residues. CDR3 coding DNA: TGCGCCAGCAGCCAAGATTCCAGAACAGATACGCAGTATTTT. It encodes CASSQDSRTDTQYF.

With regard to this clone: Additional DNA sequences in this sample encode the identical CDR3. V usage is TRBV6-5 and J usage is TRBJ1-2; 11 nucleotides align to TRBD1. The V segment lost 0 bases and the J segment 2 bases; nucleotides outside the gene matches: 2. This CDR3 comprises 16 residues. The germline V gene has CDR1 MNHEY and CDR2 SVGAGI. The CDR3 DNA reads TGTGCCAGCAGTTACTCAAGGACAGGGGGCAACTATGGCTACACCTTC. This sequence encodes CASSYSRTGGNYGYTF.

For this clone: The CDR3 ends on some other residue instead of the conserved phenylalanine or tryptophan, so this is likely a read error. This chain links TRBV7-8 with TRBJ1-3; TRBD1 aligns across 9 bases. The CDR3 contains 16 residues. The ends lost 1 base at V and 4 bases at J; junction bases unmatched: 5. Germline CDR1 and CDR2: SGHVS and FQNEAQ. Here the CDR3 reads CASSLEYRGRGNTIYL. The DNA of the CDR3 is TGTGCCAGCAGCTTAGAGTACAGGGGGCGGGGAAACACCATATATTTG.